This T cell receptor beta chain was captured in a study of regulatory T cells in long-lasting Graves disease (dated by TCRdb to the early 2020s). Turning to the overall study: Patients with newly diagnosed Graves' disease had been on antithyroid drugs for under 3 months. Peripheral blood TCR sequencing and RNA sequencing compared persistent Graves' disease patients with newly diagnosed Graves' disease patients. The study took place in China and was registered as a clinical trial. TCR sequencing covered some 13 persistent and approximately 20 newly diagnosed Graves' disease patients, about 35 samples in total.

From the cysteine up to the phenylalanine, the CDR3 has a length of 13 residues. Only the CDR3 part of the read is kept: 39 bases, read in frame from the first base. V is cut by 4 bases and J by 6 bases, and the space between the germline ends is 9 bases. Libraries were built with multiplex PCR. Instrument on record: Illumina HiSeq 4000. iRepertoire HTBI primers and Arm-PCR amplification of CDR3 regions were used to construct TCR beta libraries. Gel purification was performed on PCR products prior to sequencing. The authors' analysis ran thus. A total of fewer than 80 TRBV and 14 TRBJ segments were identified across samples and were used for gene usage analysis of CDR3 amino acid clonotypes. COPE and FqMerger were used to merge the filtered high-quality paired reads into contigs. Contigs were aligned with BLAST to IMGT TRBV, TRBD and TRBJ reference genes, and CDR3 was defined per IMGT. Clonotypes above 0.1% frequency were classified as highly expanded clones. Shannon entropy was used to measure repertoire diversity, and the Gini coefficient was used to measure V-J evenness. Clonotypes shared by more than one individual were considered public. Using fastp trimming at Q25 and MiXCR clonotype assembly, TCRdb reanalyzed the public sequencing data and kept in-frame beta chains. Rows merge per CDR3 protein into single entries with the most common DNA and genes. TCRdb assigned the V and J calls; the authors' analysis was not used. The sample has approximately 470,000 distinct CDR3 sequences on record, 15% to 20% of them singletons. Clones ranked in the top ten supply over 9% of the sample.

What this sample's time point label stands for: newly diagnosed GD, antithyroid drugs for less than 3 months. For both TCR sequencing and RNA sequencing, RNA was extracted from PBMCs in TRIzol. The diagnosis of Graves' disease was made according to American Thyroid Association guidelines. Recruitment of patients was carried out at an endocrinology department in Xi'an, China. From each patient, nine milliliters of peripheral blood was collected into an EDTA anticoagulant tube. Ficoll Paque Plus density gradient separation was used to isolate PBMCs, and no further T cell sorting was performed. An Agilent 2100 Bioanalyzer and agarose gel were used to check RNA quality, and a NanoDrop 2000 was used to measure RNA concentration. This clonotype was found a few times. Its antigen specificity is not known. Per-nucleotide qualities are absent, and no much larger clonotype sits a single base away. Broader findings and caveats from the paper: Sequencing and analysis were limited to the TCR beta chain. TRBV28, TRBJ1-2 and TRBJ2-5 were preferentially used in persistent disease, while TRBV20-1 and TRBJ2-1 were favored in newly diagnosed disease. Peripheral blood alone was examined, since thyroid tissue, which constituted the primary lesion, could not be accessed. The authors noted that the small sample size was a limitation that may lower accuracy. Compared with newly diagnosed patients, patients with persistent Graves' disease had lower TCR Shannon entropy and fewer highly expanded clones, which suggests clonal expansion. A larger number of public clonotypes was shared among persistent patients (more than 2,500) than among newly diagnosed patients (around 890).

This sample was also put to use in a study of T cells in Graves' hyperthyroidism and ophthalmopathy. Taken from the second paper: Stable Graves' hyperthyroidism was defined as no progression to ophthalmopathy during 18 months of follow-up. Hyperthyroidism patients were aged 18 to 65 years and newly diagnosed, with disease duration of less than 2 months. Patients with uncontrolled infections, other autoimmune diseases, pregnancy or lactation were excluded. Diagnoses were based on clinical symptoms, serum thyroxine and TRAb, thyroid ultrasound and orbital computed tomography. The TCR CDR3 was subjected to a first round of RT-PCR using the HTBI primer set and the Qiagen OneStep RT-PCR kit. Most expanded thyroid clonotypes (frequency above 0.001) were also detected in blood, a finding suggesting that blood repertoires may reflect thyroid immune responses. Ophthalmopathy was separated from stable hyperthyroidism by a 13 V-J signature model, with about 88% sensitivity and about 81% specificity obtained in cross-validation and 80%/75% obtained in testing. During validation, the model predicted progression to ophthalmopathy a median of roughly 7.1 months ahead of onset, with around 65% sensitivity and more than 72% specificity. To identify TCR V-J signatures that set the groups apart, the researchers used a discovery cohort of 100 patients, made up of roughly 45 with Graves' ophthalmopathy and 55 to 65 with stable Graves' hyperthyroidism. Whether ophthalmopathy could be predicted prospectively was tested in an independent validation cohort made up of approximately 19 hyperthyroidism patients plus 17 patients who later progressed to ophthalmopathy. The approximately 95 discovery patients were divided at random into training and test sets in a 7:3 ratio. In addition, the study compared T-cell repertoires in thyroid tissue and in blood from six Graves' hyperthyroidism patients. Once sampling was done, hyperthyroidism patients were given methimazole at a starting dose of 30 mg daily, whereas ophthalmopathy patients were given high-dose intravenous methylprednisolone. The libraries were constructed in a second round of multiplex PCR and then size-selected and purified. Libraries were sequenced paired-end with 100 bp reads on an Illumina HiSeq2000. SOAPnuke was used to process the raw data, with reads discarded if the reads contained adapters or uncalled bases, had a mean Phred below 15, or lacked an exact constant-primer or identifier match. COPE v1.2.5 was used to merge the high-quality paired reads, and each unique nucleotide sequence was defined as a clonotype. Clonotypes were aligned to IMGT TRBV, TRBD and TRBJ reference segments using MiTCR v1.1. The analysis included only V-J combinations with a frequency above 0.0001, which together covered 99.2% of the repertoires. A TCS score was defined as the ratio between F50 (clonal expansion) and ExV (chaos), using BLOSUM62-based TCRdist between CDR3 peptides within each V-J. Welch's t-statistics and random forest reduced roughly 530 V-J features to 13, which were used in a naive Bayes classifier (R e1071). Sample size was not statistically predetermined, and investigators were not blinded to group allocation. TCR Vbeta CDR3 sequencing of approximately 140 peripheral blood samples (43 ophthalmopathy, over 70 hyperthyroidism and some 17 progressor patients) is reported in the paper.

The sequence joins TRBV12-3 or TRBV12-4 to TRBJ1-4; 5 matching bases give a weak D call of TRBD1. This specimen consisted of peripheral blood mononuclear cells (PBMCs), obtained at new diagnosis, from a patient treated with antithyroid drugs. The source of this sequence is a man between 40 and 49 years old with Graves disease. Donor details come from another sample of the same person, matched by shared clones. The CDR3 has the sequence CASSWGEDEKLFF. The DNA sequence is as follows: TGTGCCAGCAGTTGGGGGGAGGATGAAAAACTGTTTTTT.